This T cell receptor (beta chain) was captured by sequencing in a study of T cell responses to AZD1222 COVID-19 vaccine. Regarding the study as a whole: It was only after the peak T cell response that any repertoires were sampled.

The data were produced by immunoSEQ multiplex PCR, yet TCRdb's version contains in-frame clones alone and is incomplete. The sample includes 100,000 or so clones, approximately 89% of them seen just once. About this clone itself: Its antigen is unidentified.

Second-dose intervals of approximately 4 or approximately 12 weeks were pooled. The receptor was derived from an adult who received the AZD1222 COVID-19 vaccine. This specimen consisted of peripheral blood, obtained 28 days after the second AZD1222 dose.

The CDR3 sequence is CASNRDSADPYEQYF. In DNA form, the CDR3 reads TGCGCCAGCAACCGGGACAGCGCAGATCCCTACGAGCAGTACTTC. The chain uses TRBV5-1 and TRBJ2-7, with TRBD1 identical over 7 bases. CDR3 size: 15 residues. The junction had 11 bases not matched to a gene; V was cut back by 6 bases and J by 2 bases. CDR1 is SGHRS, CDR2 YFSETQ, per germline.